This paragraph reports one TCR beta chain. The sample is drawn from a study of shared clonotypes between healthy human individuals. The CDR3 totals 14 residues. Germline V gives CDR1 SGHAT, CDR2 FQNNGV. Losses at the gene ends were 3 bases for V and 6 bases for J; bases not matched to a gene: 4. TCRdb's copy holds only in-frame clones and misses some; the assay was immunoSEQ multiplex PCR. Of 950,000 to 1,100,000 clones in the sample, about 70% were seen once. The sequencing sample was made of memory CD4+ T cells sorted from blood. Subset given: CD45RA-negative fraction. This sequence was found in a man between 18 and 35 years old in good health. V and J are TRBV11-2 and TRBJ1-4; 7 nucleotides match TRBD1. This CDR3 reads CASSFTGVYEKLFF. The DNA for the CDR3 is TGTGCCAGCAGCTTCACAGGGGTTTATGAAAAACTGTTTTTT. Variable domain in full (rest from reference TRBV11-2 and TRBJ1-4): EAGVAQSPRYKIIEKRQSVAFWCNPISGHATLYWYQQILGQGPKLLIQFQNNGVVDDSQLPKDRFSAERLKGVDSTLKIQPAKLEDSAVYLCASSFTGVYEKLFFGSGTQLSVL.